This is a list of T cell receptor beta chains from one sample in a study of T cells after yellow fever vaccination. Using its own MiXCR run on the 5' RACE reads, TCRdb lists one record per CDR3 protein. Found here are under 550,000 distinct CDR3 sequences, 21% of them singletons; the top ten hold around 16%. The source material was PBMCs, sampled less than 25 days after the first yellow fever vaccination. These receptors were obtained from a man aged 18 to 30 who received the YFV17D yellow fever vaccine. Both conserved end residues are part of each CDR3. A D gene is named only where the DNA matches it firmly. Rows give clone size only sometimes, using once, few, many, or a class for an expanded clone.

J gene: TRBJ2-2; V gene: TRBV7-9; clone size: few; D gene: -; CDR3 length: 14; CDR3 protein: CASSLGEWTGELFF; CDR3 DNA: TGTGCCAGCAGCTTAGGGGAATGGACCGGGGAGCTGTTTTTT
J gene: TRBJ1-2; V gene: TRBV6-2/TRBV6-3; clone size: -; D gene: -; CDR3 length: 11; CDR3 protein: CASKQNYGYTF; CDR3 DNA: TGTGCCAGCAAACAGAACTATGGCTACACCTTC
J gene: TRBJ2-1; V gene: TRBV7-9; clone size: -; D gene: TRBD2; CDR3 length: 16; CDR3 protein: CASSSRTSGGTSEQFF; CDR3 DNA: TGTGCCAGCAGCTCCCGGACTAGCGGGGGTACAAGTGAGCAGTTCTTC
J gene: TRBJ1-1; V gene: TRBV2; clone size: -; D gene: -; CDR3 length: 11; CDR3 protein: CASTQNTEAFF; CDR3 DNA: TGTGCCAGCACACAGAACACTGAAGCTTTCTTT
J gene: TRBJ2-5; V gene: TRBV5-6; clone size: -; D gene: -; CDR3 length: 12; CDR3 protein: CASSWVGKTQYF; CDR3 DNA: TGTGCCAGCAGCTGGGTTGGGAAGACCCAGTACTTC
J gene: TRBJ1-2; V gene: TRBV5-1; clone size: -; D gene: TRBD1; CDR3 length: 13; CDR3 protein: CASSLHTGGGYTF; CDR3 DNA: TGCGCCAGCAGCTTGCATACAGGGGGCGGCTACACCTTC
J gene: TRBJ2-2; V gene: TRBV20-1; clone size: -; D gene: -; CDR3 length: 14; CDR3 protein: CSARRVGPGGELFF; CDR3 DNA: TGCAGTGCCCGGCGAGTGGGGCCCGGCGGGGAGCTGTTTTTT
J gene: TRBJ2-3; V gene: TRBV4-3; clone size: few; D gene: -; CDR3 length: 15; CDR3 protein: CASSQAHGSTDTQYF; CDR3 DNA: TGCGCCAGCAGCCAAGCCCACGGGTCGACAGATACGCAGTATTTT
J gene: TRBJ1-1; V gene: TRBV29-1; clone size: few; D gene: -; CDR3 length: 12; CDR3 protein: CSVKVRDTEAFF; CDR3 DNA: TGCAGCGTGAAGGTTCGAGACACTGAAGCTTTCTTT
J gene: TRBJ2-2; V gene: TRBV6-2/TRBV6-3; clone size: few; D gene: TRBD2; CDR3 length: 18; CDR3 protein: CASSPARERGKNTGELFF; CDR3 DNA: TGTGCCAGCAGCCCTGCGAGGGAGCGGGGAAAGAACACCGGGGAGCTGTTTTTT
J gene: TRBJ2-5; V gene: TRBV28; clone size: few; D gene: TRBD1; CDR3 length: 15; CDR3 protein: CASSSPRQGKETQYF; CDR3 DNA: TGTGCCAGCAGTTCGCCTCGACAGGGGAAAGAGACCCAGTACTTC
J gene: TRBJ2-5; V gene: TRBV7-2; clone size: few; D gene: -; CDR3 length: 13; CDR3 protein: CASSNSGPGTQYF; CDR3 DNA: TGTGCCAGCAGCAATAGCGGTCCCGGGACCCAGTACTTC
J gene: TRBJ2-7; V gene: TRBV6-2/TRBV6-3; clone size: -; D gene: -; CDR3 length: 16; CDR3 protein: CASSPETRGGSYEQYF; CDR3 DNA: TGTGCCAGCAGCCCCGAAACTAGGGGTGGATCCTACGAGCAGTACTTC
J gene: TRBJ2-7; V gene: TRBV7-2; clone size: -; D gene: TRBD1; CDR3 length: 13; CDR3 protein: CASSQGVRYEQYF; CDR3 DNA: TGTGCCAGCAGCCAGGGGGTCCGCTACGAGCAGTACTTC
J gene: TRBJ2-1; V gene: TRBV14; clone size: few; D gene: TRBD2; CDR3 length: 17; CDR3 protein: CASSPREGLRLTDEQFF; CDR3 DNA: TGTGCCAGCAGCCCCCGGGAGGGATTACGACTGACGGATGAGCAGTTCTTC
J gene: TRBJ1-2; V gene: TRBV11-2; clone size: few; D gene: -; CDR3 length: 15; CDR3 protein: CASSTYRGQNYGYTF; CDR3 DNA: TGTGCCAGCAGCACCTATCGGGGACAAAACTATGGCTACACCTTC
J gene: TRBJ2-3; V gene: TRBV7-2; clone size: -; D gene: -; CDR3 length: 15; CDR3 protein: CASSLMERGTDTQYF; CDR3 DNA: TGTGCCAGCAGCTTGATGGAAAGGGGCACAGATACGCAGTATTTT
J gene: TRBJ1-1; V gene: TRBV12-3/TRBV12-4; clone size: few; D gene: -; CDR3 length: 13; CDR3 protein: CASSLDRAAEAFF; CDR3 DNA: TGTGCCAGCAGTTTAGACAGGGCGGCTGAAGCTTTCTTT
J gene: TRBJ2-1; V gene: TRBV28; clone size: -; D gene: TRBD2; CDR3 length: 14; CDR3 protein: CASSLGLEYNEQFF; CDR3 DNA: TGTGCCAGCAGTTTAGGACTAGAGTACAATGAGCAGTTCTTC
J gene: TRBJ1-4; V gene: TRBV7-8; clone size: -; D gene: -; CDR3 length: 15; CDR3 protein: CASSLDPGFSEKLFF; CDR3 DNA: TGTGCCAGCAGCTTAGATCCGGGGTTTAGTGAAAAACTGTTTTTT
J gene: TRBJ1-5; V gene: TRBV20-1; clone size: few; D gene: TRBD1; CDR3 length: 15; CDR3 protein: CSALGQGSFNQPQHF; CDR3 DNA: TGCAGTGCTTTGGGACAGGGAAGCTTTAATCAGCCCCAGCATTTT
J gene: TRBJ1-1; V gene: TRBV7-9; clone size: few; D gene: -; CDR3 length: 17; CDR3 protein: CASSNPGTADGRAEAFF; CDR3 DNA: TGTGCCAGCAGTAATCCCGGGACCGCAGATGGGAGGGCTGAAGCTTTCTTT
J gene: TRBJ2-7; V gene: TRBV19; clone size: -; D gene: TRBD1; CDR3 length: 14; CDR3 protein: CASSSHRGVTEQYF; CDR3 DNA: TGTGCCAGTAGTTCCCACAGGGGGGTAACGGAGCAGTACTTC
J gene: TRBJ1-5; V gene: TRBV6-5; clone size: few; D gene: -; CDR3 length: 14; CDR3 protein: CASSYSYGGQPQHF; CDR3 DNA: TGTGCCAGCAGTTACTCGTACGGGGGCCAGCCCCAGCATTTT
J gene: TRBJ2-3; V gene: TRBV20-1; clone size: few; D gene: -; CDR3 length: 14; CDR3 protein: CSADSPNRRDTQYF; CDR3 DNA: TGCAGTGCCGACTCGCCAAACCGGAGAGATACGCAGTATTTT
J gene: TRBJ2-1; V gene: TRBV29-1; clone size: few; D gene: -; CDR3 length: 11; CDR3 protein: CSVVRSNEQFF; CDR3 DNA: TGCAGCGTTGTTCGAAGCAATGAGCAGTTCTTC
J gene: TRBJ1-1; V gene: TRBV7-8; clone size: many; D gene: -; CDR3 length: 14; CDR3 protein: CASSRRAANTEAFF; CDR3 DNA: TGTGCCAGCAGCAGGAGGGCGGCGAACACTGAAGCTTTCTTT
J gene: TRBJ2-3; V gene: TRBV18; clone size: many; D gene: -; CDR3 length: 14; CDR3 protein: CASSPPVRTDTQYF; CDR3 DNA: TGTGCCAGCTCACCACCGGTCCGCACAGATACGCAGTATTTT
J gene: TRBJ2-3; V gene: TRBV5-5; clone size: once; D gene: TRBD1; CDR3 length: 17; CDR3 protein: CASRQITTGEGTDTQYF; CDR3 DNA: TGTGCCAGCAGGCAGATTACTACAGGGGAAGGCACAGATACGCAGTATTTT
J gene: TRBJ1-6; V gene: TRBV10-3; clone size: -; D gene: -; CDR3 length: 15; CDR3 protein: CAISESLGRNSPLHF; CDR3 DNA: TGTGCCATCAGTGAGTCGTTGGGTAGGAATTCACCCCTCCACTTT
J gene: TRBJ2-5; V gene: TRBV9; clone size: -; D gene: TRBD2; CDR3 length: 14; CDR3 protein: CASSARGAQETQYF; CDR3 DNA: TGTGCCAGCAGCGCGCGGGGGGCCCAAGAGACCCAGTACTTC
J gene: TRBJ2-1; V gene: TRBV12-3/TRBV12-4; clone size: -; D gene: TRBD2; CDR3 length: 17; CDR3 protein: CASRSGGGGGFYNEQFF; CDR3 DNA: TGTGCCAGCAGGTCCGGGGGCGGGGGGGGTTTTTACAATGAGCAGTTCTTC
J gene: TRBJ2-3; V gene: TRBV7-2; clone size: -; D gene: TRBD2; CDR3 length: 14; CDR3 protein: CASSSSVAGGTQYF; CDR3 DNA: TGTGCCAGCAGCTCCTCCGTAGCGGGGGGGACGCAGTATTTT
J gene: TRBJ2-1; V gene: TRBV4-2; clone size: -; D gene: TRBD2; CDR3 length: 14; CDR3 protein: CASSQWGEGNEQFF; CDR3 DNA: TGTGCCAGCAGCCAGTGGGGGGAGGGCAATGAGCAGTTCTTC
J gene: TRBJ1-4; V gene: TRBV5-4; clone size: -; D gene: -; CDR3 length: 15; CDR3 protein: CASSLGGQNNEKLFF; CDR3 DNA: TGTGCCAGCAGCTTGGGAGGACAGAATAATGAAAAACTGTTTTTT
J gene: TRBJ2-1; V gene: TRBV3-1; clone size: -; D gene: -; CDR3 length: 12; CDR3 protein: CASSLPPGEQFF; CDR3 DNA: TGTGCCAGCAGCCTTCCCCCGGGTGAGCAGTTCTTC
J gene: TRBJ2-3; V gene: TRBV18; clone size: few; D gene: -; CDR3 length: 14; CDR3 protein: CASSPPPRADTQYF; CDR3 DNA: TGTGCCAGCTCACCACCCCCCCGCGCAGATACGCAGTATTTT
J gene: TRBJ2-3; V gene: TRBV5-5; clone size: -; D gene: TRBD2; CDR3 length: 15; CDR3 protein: CASSLGLGKWDTQYF; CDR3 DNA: TGTGCCAGCAGCCTCGGACTAGGGAAATGGGATACGCAGTATTTT
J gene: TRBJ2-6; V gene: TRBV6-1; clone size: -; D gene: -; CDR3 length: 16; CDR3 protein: CASPGGTRSGANVLTF; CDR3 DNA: TGTGCCAGCCCCGGTGGGACGCGCTCTGGGGCCAACGTCCTGACTTTC
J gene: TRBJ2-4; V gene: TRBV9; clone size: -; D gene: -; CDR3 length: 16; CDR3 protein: CASSARGGLSKNIQYF; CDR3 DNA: TGTGCCAGCAGCGCCAGGGGGGGCCTATCCAAAAACATTCAGTACTTC
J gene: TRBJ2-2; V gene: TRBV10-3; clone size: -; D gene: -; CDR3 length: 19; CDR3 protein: CAISLAGPKTGKYTGELFF; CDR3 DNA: TGTGCCATCAGTTTAGCCGGACCTAAGACTGGAAAATACACCGGGGAGCTGTTTTTT